This T cell receptor beta chain originates from a study of blood T cell repertoires in COVID-19. As for the study in general: The cDNA or gDNA used as material had been derived from T cells, B-cell-depleted T cells, or PBMCs.

The CDR3 totals 14 residues. V shed 2 bases and J shed 4 bases, with 12 bases lying between them. Germline V CDR1 and CDR2: MDHEN, SYDVKM. Participants were aged roughly 18 to 90 years, lived in 20 to 30 US areas, and enrolled virtually. TCRdb's copy holds only in-frame clones and misses some; the assay was immunoSEQ multiplex PCR. The table lists fewer than 250,000 clones, around 87% of them singletons. The sequence was obtained from a man aged 25-45 years in a cohort exposed to, infected with or recovered from COVID-19 (not recorded which). This chain uses TRBV28 with TRBJ2-7, with D possibly matching TRBD2 (6 bases). Input material: PBMCs or T cells enriched from blood (not recorded which). CDR3 residues: CASSLIGGSYEQYF. DNA of the CDR3: TGTGCCAGCAGTTTAATCGGGGGATCGTACGAGCAGTACTTC.